These 10 T cell receptor beta chains came from one sample sequenced in a study of immune heterogeneity within non-small cell lung tumors. Bulk tumor genomic DNA, around 580 ng per sample, was used as template. Spaced far apart, several biopsies were taken from each primary tumor during surgery. Untreated, newly diagnosed non-small cell lung cancer patients underwent curative surgery. Amplification of TCR beta CDR3 was performed by multiplex PCR with 32 V and 13 J primers. TCRdb ran MiXCR on the multiplex PCR reads and lists one entry per CDR3 protein. The sample has 20,000 to 25,000 distinct CDR3 sequences, roughly 30% seen once. The sample taken for sequencing was lung tumor tissue. These receptors all come from a man aged 40-55 years with non-small cell lung cancer.

The chain combines TRBV3-1 with TRBJ2-2; 11 bases fit TRBD2. With V trimmed by 5 bases and J by 6 bases, 8 bases remained unmatched. This CDR3 is built from 16 residues. CDR1 LGHDT and CDR2 YNNKEL come from the germline V gene (reference sequence). The CDR3 coding sequence is TGTGCCAGCAGCTCGACTAGCGGGAATGTAGCCGGGGAGCTGTTTTTT. This sequence encodes CASSSTSGNVAGELFF. Combining the CDR3 with reference TRBV3-1 and TRBJ2-2 gives the whole variable domain DTAVSQTPKYLVTQMGNDKSIKCEQNLGHDTMYWYKQDSKKFLKIMFSYNNKELIINETVPNRFSPKSPDKAHLNLHINSLELGDSAVYFCASSSTSGNVAGELFFGEGSRLTVL.

A remark on this clonotype: This clone may be a read error of a much larger clone one base away. The gene calls are TRBV6-1 and TRBJ1-3, with 10 bases that match TRBD1. Germline V CDR1 and CDR2: MNHNS, SASEGT. The CDR3 is 15 residues long. CDR3 region: CASTERTGGGNTIYF. The CDR3 bases are TGTGCCAGCACTGAAAGGACAGGGGGAGGAAACACCATATATTTT.

The rearrangement uses TRBV9 and TRBJ2-1, with TRBD2 identical over 10 bases. Germline lookup yields CDR1 SGDLS and CDR2 YYNGEE. The V gene end was trimmed by 0 bases and the J gene end by 6 bases; junction bases not matched to a gene: 9. The CDR3 runs 17 residues. The CDR3 nucleotides read TGTGCCAGCAGCGTAGCTACTGGGACTAGCGTGGGCAATGAGCAGTTCTTC. Its protein product is CASSVATGTSVGNEQFF.

The chain has TRBV28 and TRBJ1-1, with TRBD1 as a possible D gene (6 bases). V was shortened by 7 bases and J by 4 bases, with 16 bases between the two germline ends. Germline-derived CDR1 and CDR2 are MDHEN and SYDVKM. CDR3 length: 14 amino acids. This CDR3 reads CASIPLGGATEAFF. In DNA form, the CDR3 reads TGTGCCAGCATCCCACTAGGGGGGGCCACTGAAGCTTTCTTT.

This clonotype was counted only a few times. A much larger clone sits a single nucleotide away, making a read error possible. The V and J genes are TRBV19 and TRBJ2-7, with 11 bases matching TRBD2. CDR3 length equals 18 residues. Germline V lookup: CDR1 LNHDA, CDR2 SQIVND (reference sequence). CDR3 nucleotides: TGTTCCAGTAGTGCGAATGGGGCCGGACTAGCGGGCTCCTACGAGCAGTACTTC. This gives the protein CSSSANGAGLAGSYEQYF.

By sample fraction, this clonotype is medium-sized (0.01 to 0.1%). V usage is TRBV12-3 or TRBV12-4 and J usage is TRBJ2-7; 9 nucleotides agree with TRBD2. J was trimmed by 6 bases and V by 0 bases; bases with no gene match: 6. This CDR3 comprises 15 residues. The CDR3 protein is CASSLAGGRGSEQYF. The CDR3 DNA reads TGTGCCAGCAGTTTAGCGGGCGGGAGGGGGAGCGAGCAGTACTTC.

This clonotype came up many times. The chain uses TRBV7-8 and TRBJ2-7; D tentatively fits TRBD1 or TRBD2 (7 bases each). Per the germline V gene, CDR1 is SGHVS and CDR2 is FQNEAQ. The CDR3 is made up of 21 amino acids. V was trimmed by 2 bases and J by 0 bases, leaving 29 bases between them. This CDR3 reads CASSLTSGGGLRRGPSYEQYF. The CDR3 DNA is TGTGCCAGCAGCTTAACCTCCGGCGGGGGTCTGCGGAGGGGGCCCTCCTACGAGCAGTACTTC.

This clonotype has only a few counts. The chain links TRBV19 to TRBJ1-3; tentative D call: TRBD1 (5 bases). Trimming took 7 bases from V and 8 from J, leaving 24 bases between them. CDR1 and CDR2 (germline): LNHDA, SQIVND (reference sequence). This CDR3 contains 16 residues. The CDR3 nucleotides read TGTGCCAGTACTCCCCCAAGGGACCGGCTTCTTGACACCATATATTTT. This gives the protein CASTPPRDRLLDTIYF.

This clonotype was picked up many times. This chain joins TRBV19 and TRBJ1-1; tentative D call: TRBD1 (5 bases). This CDR3 comprises 14 residues. V shed 6 bases and J shed 1 base, with 12 bases lying between them. Germline V lookup: CDR1 LNHDA, CDR2 SQIVND (reference sequence). CDR3 in amino acids: CASRIRAENTEAFF. The CDR3 DNA sequence: TGTGCCAGTAGGATCAGGGCAGAGAACACTGAAGCTTTCTTT.

V gene TRBV19 combines with J gene TRBJ2-3; 8 nucleotides agree with TRBD2. The V and J ends lost 2 bases and 6 bases, in that order; junction bases with no gene match: 7. The CDR3 is 15 amino acids. Per germline, CDR1 LNHDA and CDR2 SQIVND (reference sequence). The CDR3 DNA follows: TGTGCCAGTAGTATACTCGCGGGAGGTCAGGATACGCAGTATTTT. Translating it yields CASSILAGGQDTQYF.